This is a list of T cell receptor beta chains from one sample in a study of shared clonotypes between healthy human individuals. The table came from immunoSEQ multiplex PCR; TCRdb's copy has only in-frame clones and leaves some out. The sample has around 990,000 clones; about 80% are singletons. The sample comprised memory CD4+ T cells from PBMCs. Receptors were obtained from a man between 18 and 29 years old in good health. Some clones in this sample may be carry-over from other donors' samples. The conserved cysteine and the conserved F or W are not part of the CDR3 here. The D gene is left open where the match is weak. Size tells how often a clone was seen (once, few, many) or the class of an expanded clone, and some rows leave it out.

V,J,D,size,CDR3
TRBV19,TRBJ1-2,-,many,ASSIGGTTPGYGYT
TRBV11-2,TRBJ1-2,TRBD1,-,ASSRQGARGYT
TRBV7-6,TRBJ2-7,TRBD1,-,ASSLAGGGGYEQY
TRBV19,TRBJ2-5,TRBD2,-,ASSMGGVPQETQY
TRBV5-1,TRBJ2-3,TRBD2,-,ASSRGRTQGRDTDTQY
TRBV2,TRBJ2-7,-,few,ASHRDYEQY
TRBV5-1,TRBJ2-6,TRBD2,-,ASSPAAGKGANVLT
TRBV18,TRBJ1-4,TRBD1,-,ASSNRGATNEKLF
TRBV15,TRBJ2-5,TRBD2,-,ATSSTSGSIETQY
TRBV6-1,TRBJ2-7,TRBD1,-,ASILTGNYEQY
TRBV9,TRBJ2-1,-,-,ASSAGTVPGNEQF
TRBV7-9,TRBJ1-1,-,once,ASSALGSMNTEAF
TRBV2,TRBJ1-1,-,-,AQTANTEAF
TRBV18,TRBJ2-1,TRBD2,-,ASSLASTSGRGSYNEQF
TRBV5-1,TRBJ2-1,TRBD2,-,ASSPLSGSWNEQF
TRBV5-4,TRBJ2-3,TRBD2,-,ASSRGLAGVGTDTQY
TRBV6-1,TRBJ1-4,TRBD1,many,ASRGTGGEKLF
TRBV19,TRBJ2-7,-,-,ASSMGAAYEQY
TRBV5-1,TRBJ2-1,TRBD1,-,ASSDTGDEQF
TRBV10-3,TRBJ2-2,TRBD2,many,AISGGLAGTGELF
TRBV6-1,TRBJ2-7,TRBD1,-,ASSERLSPGQYYEQY
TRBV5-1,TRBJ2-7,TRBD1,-,ASSLEAGGSYEQY
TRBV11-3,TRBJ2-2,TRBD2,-,ASSQGLAGGGELF
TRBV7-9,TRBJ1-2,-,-,ASSLARDNYGYT
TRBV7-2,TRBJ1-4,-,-,ASSLPELNEKLF
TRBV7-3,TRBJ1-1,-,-,ASSLRSNVEAF
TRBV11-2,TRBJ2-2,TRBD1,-,ASGGQGGTGELF
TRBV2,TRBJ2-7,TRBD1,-,ASRALQGASYEQY
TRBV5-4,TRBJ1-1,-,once,ASSLASGRITEAF
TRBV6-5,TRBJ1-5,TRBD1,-,ASRVDRDRPQH
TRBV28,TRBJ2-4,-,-,ASSNFPGLPSYIQY
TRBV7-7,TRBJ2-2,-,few,ASSLGGRETGELF
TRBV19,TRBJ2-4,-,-,ASSRDPKNIQY
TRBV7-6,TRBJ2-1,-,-,ASSWEASSSYNEQF
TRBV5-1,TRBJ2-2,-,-,ASSLLGVGSGELF
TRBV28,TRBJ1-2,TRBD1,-,ASSMTGIKVNGYT
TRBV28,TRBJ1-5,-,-,ATSTAQSGGRNTNQPQH
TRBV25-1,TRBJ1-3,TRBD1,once,ASSGRGTGGNTIY
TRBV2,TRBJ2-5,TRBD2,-,ASISREGLPETQY
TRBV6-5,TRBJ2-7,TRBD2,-,ASSPGLAGGGEQY
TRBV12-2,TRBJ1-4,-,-,ARRVLRGGTNEKLF
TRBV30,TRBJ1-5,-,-,ARYGGSNQPQH
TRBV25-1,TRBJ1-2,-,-,ASTGENHGYT
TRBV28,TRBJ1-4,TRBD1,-,ASSPAGQYNEKLF
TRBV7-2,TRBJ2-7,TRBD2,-,ASSSGLAGTYEQY
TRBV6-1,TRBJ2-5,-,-,ASTKGAQETQY
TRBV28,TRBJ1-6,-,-,ASRGLLRTNSYNSPLH
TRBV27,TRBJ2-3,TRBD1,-,ASRDRNTDTQY
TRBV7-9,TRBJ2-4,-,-,ASSIDRQFLAKNIQY
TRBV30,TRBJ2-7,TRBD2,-,AWSVPRAGRDEQY
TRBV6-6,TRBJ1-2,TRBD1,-,ASSYQTGGVYGYT
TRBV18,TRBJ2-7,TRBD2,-,ASSPATSGSSVWSYEQY
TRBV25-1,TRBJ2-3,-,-,ASSEYSPDTQY
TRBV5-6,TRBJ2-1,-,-,ASSPGDARFFEQF
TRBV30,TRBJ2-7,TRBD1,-,AWSGTGYEQY
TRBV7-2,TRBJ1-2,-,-,ASSFTSSGPLYYGYT
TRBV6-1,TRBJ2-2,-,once,ASSVRRSGELF
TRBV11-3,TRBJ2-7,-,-,ASSLLPTYEQY